The table lists the clone carrying this T cell receptor (beta chain) with a few counts. The antigen is not known. The CDR3 consists of 14 residues. Trimming pared 5 bases from V and 9 bases from J, leaving 19 bases between. Alongside a J-beta primer mix, a sample-barcoded 5' primer served in a second PCR lasting roughly 7 to 11 cycles. TCRdb called the 5' RACE reads again in MiXCR, with one record for every CDR3 protein. This table has roughly 1,100,000 distinct CDR3 sequences, approximately 25% appearing once. The data derive from a study of blood T cells in healthy people across ages. Findings and limits, study-wide: Possibly, changes in expanded clonotypes were confounded because donor CMV status was unknown.

The sample also formed part of further work on T cells of mothers and their children.

Sequencing used blood. The chain joins TRBV12-3 or TRBV12-4 to TRBJ1-1, with no clear D. The clonotype was recovered from a girl under 10 years old in good health. In DNA form, the CDR3 reads TGTGCCAGCAGTCCACTCCACAGCGCAGACAAAGCTTTCTTT. Amino acid sequence: CASSPLHSADKAFF.